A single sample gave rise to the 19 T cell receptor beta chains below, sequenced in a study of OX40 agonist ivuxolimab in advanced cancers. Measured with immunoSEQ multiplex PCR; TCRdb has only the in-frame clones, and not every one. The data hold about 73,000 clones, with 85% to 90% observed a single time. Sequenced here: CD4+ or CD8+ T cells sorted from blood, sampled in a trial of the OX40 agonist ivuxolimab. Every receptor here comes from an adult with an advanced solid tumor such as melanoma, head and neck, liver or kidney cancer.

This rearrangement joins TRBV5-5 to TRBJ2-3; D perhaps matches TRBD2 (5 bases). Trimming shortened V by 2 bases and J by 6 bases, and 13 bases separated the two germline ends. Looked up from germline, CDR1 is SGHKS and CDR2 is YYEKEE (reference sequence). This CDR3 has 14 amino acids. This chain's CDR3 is CASSLIVRGDTQYF. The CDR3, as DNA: TGTGCCAGCAGCTTAATAGTACGAGGGGATACGCAGTATTTT. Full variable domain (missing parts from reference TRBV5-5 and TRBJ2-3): DAGVTQSPTHLIKTRGQQVTLRCSPISGHKSVSWYQQVLGQGPQFIFQYYEKEERGRGNFPDRFSARQFPNYSSELNVNALLLGDSALYLCASSLIVRGDTQYFGPGTRLTVL.

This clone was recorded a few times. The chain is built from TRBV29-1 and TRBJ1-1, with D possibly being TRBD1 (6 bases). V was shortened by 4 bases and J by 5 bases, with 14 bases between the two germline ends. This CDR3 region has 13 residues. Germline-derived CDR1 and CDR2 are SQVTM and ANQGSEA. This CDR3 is CSVASGGLTEAFF. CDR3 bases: TGCAGCGTTGCTTCGGGGGGCTTAACTGAAGCTTTCTTT.

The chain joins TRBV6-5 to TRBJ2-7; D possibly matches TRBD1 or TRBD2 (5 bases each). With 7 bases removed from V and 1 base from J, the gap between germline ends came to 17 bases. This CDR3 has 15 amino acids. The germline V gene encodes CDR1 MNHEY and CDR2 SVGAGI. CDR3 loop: CASTPGTALSYEQYF. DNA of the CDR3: TGTGCCAGCACCCCCGGGACCGCTCTTTCCTACGAGCAGTACTTC.

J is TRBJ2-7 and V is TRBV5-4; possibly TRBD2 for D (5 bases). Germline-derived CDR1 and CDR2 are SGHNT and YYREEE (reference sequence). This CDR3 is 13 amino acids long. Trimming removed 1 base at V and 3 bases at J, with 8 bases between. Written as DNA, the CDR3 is TGTGCCAGCAGCTTGTACGAGGGCTACGAGCAGTACTTC. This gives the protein CASSLYEGYEQYF.

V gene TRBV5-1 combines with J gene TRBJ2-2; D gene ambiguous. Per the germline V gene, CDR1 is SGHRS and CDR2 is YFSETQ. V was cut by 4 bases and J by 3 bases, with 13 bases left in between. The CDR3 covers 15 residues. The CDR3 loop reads CASSPPTADTGELFF. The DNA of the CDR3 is TGCGCCAGCAGCCCGCCGACGGCCGACACCGGGGAGCTGTTTTTT. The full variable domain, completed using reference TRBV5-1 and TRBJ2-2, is KAGVTQTPRYLIKTRGQQVTLSCSPISGHRSVSWYQQTPGQGLQFLFEYFSETQRNKGNFPGRFSGRQFSNSRSEMNVSTLELGDSALYLCASSPPTADTGELFFGEGSRLTVL.

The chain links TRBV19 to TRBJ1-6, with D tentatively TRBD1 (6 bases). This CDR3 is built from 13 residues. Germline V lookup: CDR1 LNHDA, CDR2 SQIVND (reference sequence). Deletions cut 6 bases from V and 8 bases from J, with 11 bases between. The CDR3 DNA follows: TGTGCCAGTAGCGATGAGGGGGATTCACCCCTCCACTTT. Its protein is CASSDEGDSPLHF.

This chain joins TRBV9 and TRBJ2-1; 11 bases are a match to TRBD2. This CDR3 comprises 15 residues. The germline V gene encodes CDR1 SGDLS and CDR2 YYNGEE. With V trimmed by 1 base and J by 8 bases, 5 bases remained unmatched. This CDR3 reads CASSVTSGSSYEQFF. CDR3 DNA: TGTGCCAGCAGCGTAACTAGCGGGAGTAGCTATGAGCAGTTCTTC.

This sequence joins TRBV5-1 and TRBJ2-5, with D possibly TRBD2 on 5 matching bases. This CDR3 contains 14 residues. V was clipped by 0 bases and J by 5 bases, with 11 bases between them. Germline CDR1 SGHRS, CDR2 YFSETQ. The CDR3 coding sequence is TGCGCCAGCAGCTTGGATCCAGCGGTGGAGACCCAGTACTTC. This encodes CASSLDPAVETQYF.

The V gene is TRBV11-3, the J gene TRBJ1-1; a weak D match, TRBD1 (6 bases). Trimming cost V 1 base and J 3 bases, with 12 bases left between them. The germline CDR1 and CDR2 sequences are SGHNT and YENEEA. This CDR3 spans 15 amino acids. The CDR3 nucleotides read TGTGCCAGCAGCTTAGGAGGGGGGGGGCACACTGAAGCTTTCTTT. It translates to CASSLGGGGHTEAFF.

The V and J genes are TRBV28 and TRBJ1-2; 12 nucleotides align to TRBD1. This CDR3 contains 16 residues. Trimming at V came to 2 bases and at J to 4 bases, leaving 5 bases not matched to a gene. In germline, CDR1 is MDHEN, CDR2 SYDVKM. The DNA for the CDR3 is TGTGCCAGCAGTTTAGCCGGGACAGGGGGCGGCTATGGCTACACCTTC. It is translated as CASSLAGTGGGYGYTF.

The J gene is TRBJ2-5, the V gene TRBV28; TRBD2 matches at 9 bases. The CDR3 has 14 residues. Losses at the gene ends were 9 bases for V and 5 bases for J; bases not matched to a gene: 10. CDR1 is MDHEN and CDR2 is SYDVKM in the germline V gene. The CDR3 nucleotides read TGTGCCAGTGCCAGCGGGGGGCGATTGGAGACCCAGTACTTC. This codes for CASASGGRLETQYF.

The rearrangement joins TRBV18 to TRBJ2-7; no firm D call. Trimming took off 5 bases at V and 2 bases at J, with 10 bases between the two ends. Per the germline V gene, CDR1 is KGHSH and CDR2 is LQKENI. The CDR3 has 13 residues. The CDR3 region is CASSDQATYEQYF. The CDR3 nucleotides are TGTGCCAGCTCAGACCAGGCTACCTACGAGCAGTACTTC.

CDR3 sequence: CASSLGSSGGVETQYF. The CDR3 DNA reads as TGTGCCAGCAGCTTAGGCAGTTCGGGGGGGGTGGAGACCCAGTACTTC. This rearrangement joins TRBV11-2 to TRBJ2-5; 8 bases agree with TRBD2. The CDR3 consists of 16 residues. Germline values: CDR1 SGHAT, CDR2 FQNNGV. V shed 1 base and J 5 bases; nucleotides not matched to a gene: 9.

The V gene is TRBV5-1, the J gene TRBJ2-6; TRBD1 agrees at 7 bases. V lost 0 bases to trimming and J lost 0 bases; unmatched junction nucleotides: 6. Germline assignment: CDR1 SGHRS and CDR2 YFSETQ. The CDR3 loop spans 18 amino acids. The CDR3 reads CASSLGTGRNSGANVLTF. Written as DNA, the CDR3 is TGCGCCAGCAGCTTGGGGACAGGACGGAACTCTGGGGCCAACGTCCTGACTTTC.

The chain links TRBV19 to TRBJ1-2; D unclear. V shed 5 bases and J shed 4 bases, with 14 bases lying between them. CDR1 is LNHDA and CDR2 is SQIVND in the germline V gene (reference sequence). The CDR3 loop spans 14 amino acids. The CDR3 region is CASSPSSPVYGYTF. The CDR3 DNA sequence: TGTGCCAGTAGTCCGTCCAGTCCCGTCTATGGCTACACCTTC.

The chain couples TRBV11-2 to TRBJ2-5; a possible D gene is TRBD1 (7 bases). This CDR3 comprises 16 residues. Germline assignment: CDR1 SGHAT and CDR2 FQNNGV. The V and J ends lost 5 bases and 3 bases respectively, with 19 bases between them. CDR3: CASSEGAGWPKETQYF. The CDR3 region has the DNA TGTGCCAGCAGCGAGGGGGCGGGATGGCCCAAAGAGACCCAGTACTTC.

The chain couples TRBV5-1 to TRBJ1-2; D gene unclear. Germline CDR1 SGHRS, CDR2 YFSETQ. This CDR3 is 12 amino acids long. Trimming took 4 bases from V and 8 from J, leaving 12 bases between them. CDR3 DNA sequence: TGCGCCAGCAGCCCACCATCGTACGGCTACACCTTC. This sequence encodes CASSPPSYGYTF.

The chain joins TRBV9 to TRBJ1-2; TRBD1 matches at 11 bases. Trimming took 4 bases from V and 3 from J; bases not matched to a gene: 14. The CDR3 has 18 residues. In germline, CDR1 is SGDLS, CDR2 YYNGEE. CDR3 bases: TGTGCCAGCAGCACCCAACCGGTAGGGACAGGGGGGGACTATGGCTACACCTTC. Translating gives CASSTQPVGTGGDYGYTF. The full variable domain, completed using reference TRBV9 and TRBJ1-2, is DSGVTQTPKHLITATGQRVTLRCSPRSGDLSVYWYQQSLDQGLQFLIQYYNGEERAKGNILERFSAQQFPDLHSELNLSSLELGDSALYFCASSTQPVGTGGDYGYTFGSGTRLTVV.

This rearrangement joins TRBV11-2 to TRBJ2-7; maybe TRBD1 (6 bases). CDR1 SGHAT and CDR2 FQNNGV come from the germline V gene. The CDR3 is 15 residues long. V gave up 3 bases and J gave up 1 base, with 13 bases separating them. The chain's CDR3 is CASSFPETGSYEQYF. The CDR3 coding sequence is TGTGCCAGCAGCTTCCCCGAGACAGGTTCCTACGAGCAGTACTTC.